Listed below are T cell receptor beta chains from one sample, sequenced in a study of blood T cell repertoires in COVID-19. Repertoires were generated with immunoSEQ multiplex PCR, while TCRdb's copy carries only in-frame clones and drops some. The sample lists about 80,000 clones; approximately 82% were seen once. Sequencing was done on a sample of peripheral blood. The receptor set was obtained from a human donor in a cohort sampled during active COVID-19. Each CDR3 is given with its conserved first and last residue. D genes are given only for firm matches. Size tells how often a clone was seen (once, few, many) or the class of an expanded clone, and some rows leave it out.

d_gene: TRBD1
v_gene: TRBV6-5
j_gene: TRBJ1-2
abundance: -
CDR3nt: TGTGCCAGCACTACAGGGGCGGACTATGGCTACACCTTC
CDR3aa: CASTTGADYGYTF

d_gene: TRBD2
v_gene: TRBV19
j_gene: TRBJ2-7
abundance: once
CDR3nt: TGTGCCAGTAGTTCTAGCGGGAGATACGAGCAGTACTTC
CDR3aa: CASSSSGRYEQYF

d_gene: -
v_gene: TRBV28
j_gene: TRBJ1-5
abundance: -
CDR3nt: TGTGCCAGCAGTTTATGGGAGCAGGGGACGCGACGGCAGCCCCAGCATTTT
CDR3aa: CASSLWEQGTRRQPQHF

d_gene: TRBD1
v_gene: TRBV7-9
j_gene: TRBJ1-6
abundance: -
CDR3nt: TGTGCCAGCAGCTTGGACAGGGGAGTCTCACCCCTCCACTTT
CDR3aa: CASSLDRGVSPLHF

d_gene: -
v_gene: TRBV5-5
j_gene: TRBJ1-2
abundance: -
CDR3nt: TGTGCCAGCAGCTCACAGGGCCCGGGCTATGGCTACACCTTC
CDR3aa: CASSSQGPGYGYTF

d_gene: TRBD2
v_gene: TRBV20-1
j_gene: TRBJ2-1
abundance: -
CDR3nt: TGCAGTGCTAGTAAAAGGGAGGGTGAGCAGTTCTTC
CDR3aa: CSASKREGEQFF

d_gene: TRBD1
v_gene: TRBV5-1
j_gene: TRBJ2-5
abundance: once
CDR3nt: TGCGCCAGCAGCCATGGACAGGCCCCTGGGGAGACCCAGTACTTC
CDR3aa: CASSHGQAPGETQYF

d_gene: -
v_gene: TRBV5-1
j_gene: TRBJ2-6
abundance: -
CDR3nt: TGCGCCAGCAGACCCGTCTCCCGGGGGGCCAACGTCCTGACTTTC
CDR3aa: CASRPVSRGANVLTF

d_gene: -
v_gene: TRBV7-5
j_gene: TRBJ2-3
abundance: -
CDR3nt: TGTGTCAGAAGCTCCAGAGGGGGGGCGAACACAGATACGCAGTATTTT
CDR3aa: CVRSSRGGANTDTQYF

d_gene: TRBD1
v_gene: TRBV5-1
j_gene: TRBJ2-2
abundance: -
CDR3nt: TGCGCCAGCAGTTTTAGCACCGACAGGGGGCGGACCGGGGAGCTGTTTTTT
CDR3aa: CASSFSTDRGRTGELFF

d_gene: TRBD1
v_gene: TRBV28
j_gene: TRBJ1-5
abundance: -
CDR3nt: TGTGCCAGCAGTCGGTTCAGGGGGTATAGCAATCAGCCCCAGCATTTT
CDR3aa: CASSRFRGYSNQPQHF

d_gene: TRBD1
v_gene: TRBV28
j_gene: TRBJ1-1
abundance: -
CDR3nt: TGTGCCAGCAGTAAACCGGGACAGGGTCGCACTGAAGCTTTCTTT
CDR3aa: CASSKPGQGRTEAFF

d_gene: TRBD1
v_gene: TRBV28
j_gene: TRBJ1-5
abundance: -
CDR3nt: TGTGCCAGCAGTACCCCGGGACAGCCCAGTCAGCCCCAGCATTTT
CDR3aa: CASSTPGQPSQPQHF

d_gene: TRBD1
v_gene: TRBV14
j_gene: TRBJ1-4
abundance: -
CDR3nt: TGTGCCAGCAAGACAGGGGTTGAAAAACTGTTTTTT
CDR3aa: CASKTGVEKLFF

d_gene: -
v_gene: TRBV6-6
j_gene: TRBJ2-5
abundance: few
CDR3nt: TGTGCCAGCAGCCAAACTACGCTGCCCCAGTACTTC
CDR3aa: CASSQTTLPQYF

d_gene: -
v_gene: TRBV2
j_gene: TRBJ1-6
abundance: -
CDR3nt: TGTGCCAGCAGTCCTCTCGGTGAAAGATCACCCCTCCACTTT
CDR3aa: CASSPLGERSPLHF

d_gene: TRBD1
v_gene: TRBV28
j_gene: TRBJ1-1
abundance: -
CDR3nt: TGTGCCAGCAGGATGACAGGGACGAACACTGCGCTCTTT
CDR3aa: CASRMTGTNTALF

d_gene: -
v_gene: TRBV7-9
j_gene: TRBJ1-3
abundance: -
CDR3nt: TGTGCCAGCAGCCAGACTGCGAGCTCTGGAAACACCATATATTTT
CDR3aa: CASSQTASSGNTIYF

d_gene: -
v_gene: TRBV27
j_gene: TRBJ1-2
abundance: few
CDR3nt: TGTGCCAGCAGTTCGACAGGTGATGGCTACACCTTC
CDR3aa: CASSSTGDGYTF

d_gene: -
v_gene: TRBV14
j_gene: TRBJ2-5
abundance: -
CDR3nt: TGTGCCAGCAGCCAAAGGGGGGAGACCCAGTACTTC
CDR3aa: CASSQRGETQYF

d_gene: -
v_gene: TRBV7-3
j_gene: TRBJ2-2
abundance: -
CDR3nt: TGTGCCAGCAGCTTACAGGGATGGAGCGGGGAGCTGTTTTTT
CDR3aa: CASSLQGWSGELFF

d_gene: TRBD1
v_gene: TRBV28
j_gene: TRBJ1-2
abundance: -
CDR3nt: TGTGCCAGCAGTTCGGACAGGGCCCTCCATGGCTACACCTTC
CDR3aa: CASSSDRALHGYTF

d_gene: TRBD2
v_gene: TRBV19
j_gene: TRBJ2-2
abundance: -
CDR3nt: TGTGCCAGCAGCCGACTAGCGGGAGAGAACACCGGGGAGCTGTTTTTT
CDR3aa: CASSRLAGENTGELFF

d_gene: -
v_gene: TRBV11-2
j_gene: TRBJ2-7
abundance: -
CDR3nt: TGTGCCAGCAGCGAGCAATACGAGCAGTACTTC
CDR3aa: CASSEQYEQYF

d_gene: -
v_gene: TRBV6-6
j_gene: TRBJ2-3
abundance: -
CDR3nt: TGTGCCAGCAGTGTGCCGGGACAAACAGATACGCAGTATTTT
CDR3aa: CASSVPGQTDTQYF

d_gene: -
v_gene: TRBV5-1
j_gene: TRBJ2-5
abundance: -
CDR3nt: TGCGCCAGCAGCCCATCGACAGGCCCGGGCCCAGAGACCCAGTACTTC
CDR3aa: CASSPSTGPGPETQYF

d_gene: -
v_gene: TRBV18
j_gene: TRBJ1-5
abundance: -
CDR3nt: TGTGCCAGCTCATCCCGGGCCCGACTAGAATATAGCAATCAGCCCCAGCATTTT
CDR3aa: CASSSRARLEYSNQPQHF

d_gene: TRBD2
v_gene: TRBV11-3
j_gene: TRBJ2-7
abundance: -
CDR3nt: TGTGCCAGCAGCAAACTAGCGGGCTCCTACGAGCAGTACTTC
CDR3aa: CASSKLAGSYEQYF